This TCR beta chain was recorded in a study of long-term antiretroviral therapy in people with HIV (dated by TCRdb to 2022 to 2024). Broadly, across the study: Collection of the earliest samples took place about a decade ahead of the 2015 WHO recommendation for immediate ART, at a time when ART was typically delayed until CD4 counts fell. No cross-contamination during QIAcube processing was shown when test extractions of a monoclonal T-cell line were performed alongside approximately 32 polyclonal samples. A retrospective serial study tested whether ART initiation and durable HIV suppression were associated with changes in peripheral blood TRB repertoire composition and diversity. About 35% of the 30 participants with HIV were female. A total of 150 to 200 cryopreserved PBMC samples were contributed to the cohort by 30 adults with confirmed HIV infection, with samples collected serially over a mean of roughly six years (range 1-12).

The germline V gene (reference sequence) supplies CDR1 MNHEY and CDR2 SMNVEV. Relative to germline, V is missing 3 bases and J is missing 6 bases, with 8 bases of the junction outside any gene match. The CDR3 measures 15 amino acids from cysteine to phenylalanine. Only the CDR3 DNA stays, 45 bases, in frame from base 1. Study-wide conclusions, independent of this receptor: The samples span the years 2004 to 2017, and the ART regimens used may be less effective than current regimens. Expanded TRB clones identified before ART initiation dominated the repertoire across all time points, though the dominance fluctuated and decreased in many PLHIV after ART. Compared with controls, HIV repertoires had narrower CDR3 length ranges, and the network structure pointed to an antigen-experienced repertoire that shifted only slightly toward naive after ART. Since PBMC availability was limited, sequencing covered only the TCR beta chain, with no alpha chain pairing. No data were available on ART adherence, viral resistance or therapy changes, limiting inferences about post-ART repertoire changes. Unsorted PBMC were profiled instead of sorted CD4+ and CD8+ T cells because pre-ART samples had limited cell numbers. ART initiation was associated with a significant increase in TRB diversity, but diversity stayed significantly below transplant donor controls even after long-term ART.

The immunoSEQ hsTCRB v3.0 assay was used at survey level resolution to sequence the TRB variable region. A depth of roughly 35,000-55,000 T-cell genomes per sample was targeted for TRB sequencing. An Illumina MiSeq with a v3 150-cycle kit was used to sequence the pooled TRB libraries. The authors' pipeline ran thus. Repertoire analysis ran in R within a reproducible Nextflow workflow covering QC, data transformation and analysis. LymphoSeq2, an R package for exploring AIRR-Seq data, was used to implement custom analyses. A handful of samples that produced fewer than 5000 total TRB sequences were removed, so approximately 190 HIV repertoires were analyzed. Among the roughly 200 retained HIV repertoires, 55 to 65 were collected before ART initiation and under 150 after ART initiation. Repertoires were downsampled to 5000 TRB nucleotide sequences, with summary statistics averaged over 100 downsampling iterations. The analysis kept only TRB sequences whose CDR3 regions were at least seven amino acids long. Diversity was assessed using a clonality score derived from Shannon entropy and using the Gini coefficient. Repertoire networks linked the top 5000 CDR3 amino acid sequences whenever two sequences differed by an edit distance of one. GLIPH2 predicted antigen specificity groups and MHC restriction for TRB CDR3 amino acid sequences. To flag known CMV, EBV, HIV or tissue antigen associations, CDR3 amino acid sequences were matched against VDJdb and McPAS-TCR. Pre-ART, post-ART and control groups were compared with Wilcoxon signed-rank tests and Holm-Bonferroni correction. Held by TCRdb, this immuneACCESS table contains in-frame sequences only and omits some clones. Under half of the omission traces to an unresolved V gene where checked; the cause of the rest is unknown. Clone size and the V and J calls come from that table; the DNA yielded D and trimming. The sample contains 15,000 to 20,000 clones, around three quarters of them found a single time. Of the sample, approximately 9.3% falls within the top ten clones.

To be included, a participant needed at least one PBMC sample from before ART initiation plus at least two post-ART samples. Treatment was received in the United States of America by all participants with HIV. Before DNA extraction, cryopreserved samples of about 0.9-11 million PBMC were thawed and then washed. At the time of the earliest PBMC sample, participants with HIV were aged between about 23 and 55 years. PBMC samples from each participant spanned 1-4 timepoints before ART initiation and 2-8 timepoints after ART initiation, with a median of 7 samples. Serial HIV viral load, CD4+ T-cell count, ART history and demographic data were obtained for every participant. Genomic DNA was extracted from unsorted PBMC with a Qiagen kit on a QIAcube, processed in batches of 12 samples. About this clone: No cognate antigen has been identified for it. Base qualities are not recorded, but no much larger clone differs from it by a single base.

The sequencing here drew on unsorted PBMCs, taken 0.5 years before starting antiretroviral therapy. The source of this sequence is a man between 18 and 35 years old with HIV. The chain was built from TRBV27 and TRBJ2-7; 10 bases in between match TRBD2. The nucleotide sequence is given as TGTGCCAGCAGTTTCTCTCGAGCGGGAGGGCTCGAGCAGTACTTC. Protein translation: CASSFSRAGGLEQYF.